Listed here are 20 T cell receptor beta chains from one sample, sequenced in a study of cytomegalovirus exposure and HLA in healthy donors (dated by TCRdb to 2015 to 2018). The library was generated by the immunoSEQ multiplex PCR assay. The multiplex PCR relied on a mix of 60 forward primers for TCR Vbeta segments and 13 reverse primers for TCR Jbeta segments. The clones in this table, taken by TCRdb from immuneACCESS, are in-frame only. Not every clone is retained; where verified, under half of the shortfall comes from an unresolved V gene, and the cause of the rest is unknown. The sample has about 160,000 clones on record, around three quarters of them singletons. The ten largest make up approximately 3% of the sample. The sample was PBMCs. These receptors originate from a woman aged 40 to 50 in good health and CMV-seronegative.

This chain connects TRBV5-5 to TRBJ2-5, with 8 bases fitting TRBD2. This CDR3 has 16 amino acids. Trimming removed 6 bases from V and 0 bases from J; junction bases left unmatched: 10. CDR1 SGHKS and CDR2 YYEKEE come from the germline V gene (reference sequence). The CDR3 spells CASNPSFSGNQETQYF. Written as DNA, the CDR3 is TGTGCCAGCAACCCCTCATTTAGCGGGAACCAAGAGACCCAGTACTTC. Drawing the rest from reference TRBV5-5 and TRBJ2-5, the complete variable domain is DAGVTQSPTHLIKTRGQQVTLRCSPISGHKSVSWYQQVLGQGPQFIFQYYEKEERGRGNFPDRFSARQFPNYSSELNVNALLLGDSALYLCASNPSFSGNQETQYFGPGTRLLVL.

The CDR3 region is CASSLQGLGTDTQYF. CDR3 sequence (DNA): TGCGCCAGCAGCTTACAGGGGCTCGGCACAGATACGCAGTATTTT. The chain is built from TRBV5-1 and TRBJ2-3; 7 bases match TRBD1. Germline values: CDR1 SGHRS, CDR2 YFSETQ. With 2 bases clipped from V and 1 base from J, the junction kept 4 bases outside the gene matches. This CDR3 has 15 amino acids.

The gene calls are TRBV2 and TRBJ1-1; the match to TRBD1 covers 10 bases. The germline V gene encodes CDR1 SNHLY and CDR2 FYNNEI. CDR3 length equals 13 residues. V was clipped by 9 bases and J by 2 bases; unmatched bases: 3. CDR3 bases: TGTGCCAGTAGGACAGGGGGAAACACTGAAGCTTTCTTT. The encoded protein is CASRTGGNTEAFF.

About this clone itself: The same CDR3 also results from other DNA sequences found in this sample. The chain is built from TRBV4-1 and TRBJ1-2; 7 bases match TRBD1. The CDR3 is 13 residues long. V shed 1 base, J shed 5 bases, and the junction held 1 base outside the gene matches. Per the germline V gene, CDR1 is MGHRA and CDR2 is YSYEKL. CDR3 DNA sequence: TGCGCCAGCAGCCAAGGACAGGGTTATGGCTACACCTTC. Its translation: CASSQGQGYGYTF.

The chain couples TRBV28 to TRBJ1-4; no firm D call. The V and J ends lost 3 bases and 8 bases respectively, with 13 bases between them. This CDR3 has 14 residues. Germline CDR1 and CDR2: MDHEN and SYDVKM. Written as DNA, the CDR3 is TGTGCCAGCAGTTTGGAACGCCCGGAGGAAAAACTGTTTTTT. It yields the protein CASSLERPEEKLFF.

The V and J genes are TRBV6-5 and TRBJ1-1; tentative D call: TRBD1 (5 bases). The CDR3 covers 14 residues. Trimming took off 7 bases at V and 4 bases at J, with 16 bases between the two ends. CDR1 and CDR2 (germline): MNHEY, SVGAGI. CDR3 sequence reads: CASTRGGVGTEAFF. In nucleotides, the CDR3 is TGTGCCAGCACCCGGGGCGGGGTAGGCACTGAAGCTTTCTTT.

The chain combines TRBV23-1 with TRBJ2-2, with D unclear. TRBV23-1 is recorded as an ORF, its role being uncertain. This CDR3 contains 15 residues. V was cut by 0 bases and J by 5 bases, with 10 bases left in between. CDR3 sequence reads: CASSQSFYETGELFF. CDR3 coding DNA: TGCGCCAGCAGTCAATCCTTCTACGAAACCGGGGAGCTGTTTTTT.

This chain uses TRBV28 with TRBJ1-5; 8 positions agree with TRBD1. The CDR3 is 17 amino acids. V was clipped by 5 bases and J by 0 bases; unmatched bases: 9. The germline V gene encodes CDR1 MDHEN and CDR2 SYDVKM. The CDR3 DNA reads TGTGCCAGCAGTCGTTACGGGACAGGTAATAGCAATCAGCCCCAGCATTTT. Its protein product is CASSRYGTGNSNQPQHF.

The chain joins TRBV10-3 to TRBJ1-5; TRBD1 might be the D (5 bases). From germline, CDR1 is ENHRY and CDR2 SYGVKD. Trimming removed 10 bases from V and 0 bases from J, with 16 bases in between. This CDR3 has 15 amino acids. The CDR3 reads CASSPGQTSNQPQHF. CDR3 in DNA: TGTGCCAGCTCCCCCGGACAAACTAGCAATCAGCCCCAGCATTTT.

This clone was detected only a few times. J is TRBJ2-1 and V is TRBV11-2, with D perhaps TRBD2 (5 bases). Germline V lookup: CDR1 SGHAT, CDR2 FQNNGV. Trimming left V 3 bases short and J 5 bases short, with 14 bases between. This CDR3 has 15 amino acids. CDR3 nucleotide sequence: TGTGCCAGCAGCTTCTGGTCGGGCGGGCACAATGAGCAGTTCTTC. Amino acids: CASSFWSGGHNEQFF.

The chain links TRBV5-1 to TRBJ1-5; 7 bases line up with TRBD1. The CDR3 spans 16 residues. After removal of 4 bases from V and 3 bases from J, the junction contained 10 bases not matched to a gene. Germline V gene lookup returns CDR1 SGHRS and CDR2 YFSETQ. CDR3 loop: CASSPTTGSANQPQHF. The CDR3, as DNA: TGCGCCAGCAGCCCGACGACAGGGTCGGCCAATCAGCCCCAGCATTTT.

This chain joins TRBV29-1 and TRBJ1-1; maybe TRBD1 (6 bases). Per the germline V gene, CDR1 is SQVTM and CDR2 is ANQGSEA. This CDR3 has 12 residues. Trimming pared 6 bases from V and 1 base from J, leaving 9 bases between. This chain's CDR3 is CSVGHRNTEAFF. The CDR3 DNA sequence: TGCAGCGTGGGACACCGGAACACTGAAGCTTTCTTT.

The chain is built from TRBV7-9 and TRBJ2-7; D possibly corresponds to TRBD2 (6 bases). CDR1 is SEHNR, CDR2 FQNEAQ, per germline (reference sequence). The V end lost 4 bases, the J end lost 6 bases, and 7 bases lay between the germline ends. The CDR3 contains 11 residues. The CDR3 region has the DNA TGTGCCAGCAGCTCGGGAGTCGAGCAGTACTTC. It translates to CASSSGVEQYF.

V usage is TRBV6-6 and J usage is TRBJ1-1; the D gene is possibly TRBD1 (6 bases). Germline assignment: CDR1 MNHNY and CDR2 SVGAGI (reference sequence). This CDR3 has 13 residues. V was trimmed by 0 bases and J by 11 bases, leaving 13 bases between them. CDR3 in amino acids: CASSYSTNREAFF. CDR3 nucleotide sequence: TGTGCCAGCAGTTACTCGACTAACAGGGAGGCTTTCTTT.

The sample holds a few counts of this clone. The chain carries TRBV6-5 and TRBJ1-2; weak D call: TRBD1 (6 bases). The CDR3 runs 12 residues. The V gene lost 10 bases and the J gene lost 5 bases, with 14 bases spanning the gap. Per the germline V gene, CDR1 is MNHEY and CDR2 is SVGAGI. DNA for the CDR3: TGTGCCATAGGGGGACGGCCGTATGGCTACACCTTC. Translated, it gives CAIGGRPYGYTF.

The chain employs TRBV6-6 and TRBJ1-5; D not certain. The germline V and J ends were trimmed by 0 bases and 0 bases, with 3 bases remaining between them. Germline V CDR1 and CDR2: MNHNY, SVGAGI (reference sequence). The CDR3 loop spans 14 amino acids. In DNA form, the CDR3 reads TGTGCCAGCAGTTACTCGCGTAGCAATCAGCCCCAGCATTTT. As protein: CASSYSRSNQPQHF.

The V and J genes are TRBV7-9 and TRBJ1-6, with D maybe TRBD1 (6 bases). Germline V lookup: CDR1 SEHNR, CDR2 FQNEAQ (reference sequence). The CDR3 loop spans 16 amino acids. Between the trimmed V and J ends, which lost 4 bases and 9 bases, there was a span of 19 bases. The CDR3 is CASSSTIGGGGSPLHF. The CDR3 DNA reads TGTGCCAGCAGCTCAACTATCGGGGGAGGGGGTTCACCCCTCCACTTT.

This chain connects TRBV28 to TRBJ1-1, with D tentatively TRBD1 (5 bases). Per the germline V gene, CDR1 is MDHEN and CDR2 is SYDVKM. Trimming left V 8 bases short and J 6 bases short, with 13 bases between. The CDR3 loop spans 12 amino acids. CDR3 amino acids: CASGGGWAEAFF. The CDR3, as DNA: TGTGCCAGCGGCGGGGGGTGGGCTGAAGCTTTCTTT.

This clone was picked up one time. The chain uses TRBV5-1 and TRBJ1-1, with D possibly TRBD1 on 5 matching bases. The germline gives CDR1 SGHRS, CDR2 YFSETQ. The CDR3 is made up of 13 amino acids. The V gene lost 6 bases and the J gene lost 1 base, with 10 bases spanning the gap. The CDR3 bases are TGCGCCAGCAAATCCCAGGGGAACACTGAAGCTTTCTTT. Protein sequence: CASKSQGNTEAFF.

This clone was counted between two and nine times. This chain joins TRBV4-1 and TRBJ1-1; TRBD1 might be the D (6 bases). Germline CDR1 reads MGHRA; CDR2 reads YSYEKL. This CDR3 contains 16 residues. The V and J ends lost 4 bases and 0 bases respectively, with 15 bases between them. The CDR3 is CASSPQGRGVNTEAFF. CDR3 in DNA: TGCGCCAGCAGCCCACAGGGCCGTGGAGTGAACACTGAAGCTTTCTTT.